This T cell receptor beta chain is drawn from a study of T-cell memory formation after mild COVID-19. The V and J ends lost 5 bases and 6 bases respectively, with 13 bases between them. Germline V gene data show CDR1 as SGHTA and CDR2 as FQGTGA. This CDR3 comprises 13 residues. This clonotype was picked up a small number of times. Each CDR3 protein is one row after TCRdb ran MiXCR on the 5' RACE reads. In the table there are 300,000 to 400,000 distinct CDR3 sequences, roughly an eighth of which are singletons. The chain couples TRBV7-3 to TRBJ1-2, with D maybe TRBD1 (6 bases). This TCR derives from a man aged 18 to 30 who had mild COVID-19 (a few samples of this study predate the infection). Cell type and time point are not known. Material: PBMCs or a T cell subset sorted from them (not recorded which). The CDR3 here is CASSMKHRDGYTF. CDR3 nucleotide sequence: TGTGCCAGCAGCATGAAACACAGGGATGGCTACACCTTC.